The source of this TCR beta chain is a study of technical replicates of blood from a handful of donors. Measured with immunoSEQ multiplex PCR; TCRdb has only the in-frame clones, and not every one. Here the sample spans some 89,000 clones, about 95% being singletons. After removal of 2 bases from V and 2 bases from J, the junction contained 5 bases not matched to a gene. CDR1 and CDR2 (germline): KGHSH, LQKENI. This CDR3 spans 15 amino acids. In this sample, this clone turned up once. The origin of this receptor is a human donor in good health. The sequencing input was T cells isolated from PBMCs. The chain joins TRBV18 to TRBJ2-5; 7 bases fit TRBD2. CDR3 sequence reads: CASSPMGRGQETQYF. CDR3 nucleotides: TGTGCCAGCTCACCAATGGGGAGGGGTCAAGAGACCCAGTACTTC.